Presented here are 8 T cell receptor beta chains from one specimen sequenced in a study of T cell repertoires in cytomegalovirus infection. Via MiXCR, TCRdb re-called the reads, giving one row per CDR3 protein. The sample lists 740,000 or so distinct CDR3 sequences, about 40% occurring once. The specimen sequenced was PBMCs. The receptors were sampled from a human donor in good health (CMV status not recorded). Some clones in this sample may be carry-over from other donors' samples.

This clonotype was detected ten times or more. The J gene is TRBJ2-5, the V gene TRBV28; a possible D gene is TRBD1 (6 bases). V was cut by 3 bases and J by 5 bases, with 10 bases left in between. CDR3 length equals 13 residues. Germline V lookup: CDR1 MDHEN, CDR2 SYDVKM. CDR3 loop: CASSFRGSETQYF. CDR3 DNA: TGTGCCAGCAGTTTCAGGGGCTCGGAGACCCAGTACTTC. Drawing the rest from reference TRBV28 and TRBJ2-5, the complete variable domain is DVKVTQSSRYLVKRTGEKVFLECVQDMDHENMFWYRQDPGLGLRLIYFSYDVKMKEKGDIPEGYSVSREKKERFSLILESASTNQTSMYLCASSFRGSETQYFGPGTRLLVL.

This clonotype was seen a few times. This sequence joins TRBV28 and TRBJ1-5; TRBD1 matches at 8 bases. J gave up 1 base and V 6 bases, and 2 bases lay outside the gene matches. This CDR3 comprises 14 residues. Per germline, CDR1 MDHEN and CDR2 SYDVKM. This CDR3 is CASSWDRSNQPQHF. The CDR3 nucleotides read TGTGCCAGCAGCTGGGACAGGAGCAATCAGCCCCAGCATTTT.

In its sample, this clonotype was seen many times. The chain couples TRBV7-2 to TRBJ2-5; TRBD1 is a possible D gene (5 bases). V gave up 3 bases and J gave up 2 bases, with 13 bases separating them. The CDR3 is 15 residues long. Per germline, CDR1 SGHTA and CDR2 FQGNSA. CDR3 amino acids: CASSFRAATQETQYF. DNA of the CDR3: TGTGCCAGCAGCTTCAGGGCGGCCACTCAAGAGACCCAGTACTTC. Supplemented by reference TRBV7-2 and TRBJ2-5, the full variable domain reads GAGVSQSPSNKVTEKGKDVELRCDPISGHTALYWYRQSLGQGLEFLIYFQGNSAPDKSGLPSDRFSAERTGGSVSTLTIQRTQQEDSAVYLCASSFRAATQETQYFGPGTRLLVL.

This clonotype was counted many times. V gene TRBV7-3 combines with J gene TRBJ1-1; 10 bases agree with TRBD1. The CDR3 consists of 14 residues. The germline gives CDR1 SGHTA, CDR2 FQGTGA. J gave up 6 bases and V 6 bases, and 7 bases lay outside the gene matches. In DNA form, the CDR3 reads TGTGCCAGCAGTATGACAGGGGGCGCGTCTGAAGCTTTCTTT. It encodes CASSMTGGASEAFF.

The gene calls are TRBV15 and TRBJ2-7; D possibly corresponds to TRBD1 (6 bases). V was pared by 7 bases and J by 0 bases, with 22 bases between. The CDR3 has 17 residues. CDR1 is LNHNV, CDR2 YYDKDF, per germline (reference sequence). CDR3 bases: TGTGCCACCACTCCTTACCCCACAGGGACGAGCTCCTACGAGCAGTACTTC. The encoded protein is CATTPYPTGTSSYEQYF.

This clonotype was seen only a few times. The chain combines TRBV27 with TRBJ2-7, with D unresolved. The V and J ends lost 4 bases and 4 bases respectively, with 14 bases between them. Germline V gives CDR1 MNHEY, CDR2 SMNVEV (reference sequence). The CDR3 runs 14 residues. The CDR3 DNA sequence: TGTGCCAGCAGTTCGCGGACCCGGGTTTACGAGCAGTACTTC. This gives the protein CASSSRTRVYEQYF.

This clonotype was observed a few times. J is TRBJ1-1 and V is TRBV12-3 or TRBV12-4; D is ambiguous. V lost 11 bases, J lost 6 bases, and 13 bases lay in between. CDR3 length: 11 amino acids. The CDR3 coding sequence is TGTGCCTTGACTCCGGGGTCTGAAGCTTTCTTT. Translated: CALTPGSEAFF.

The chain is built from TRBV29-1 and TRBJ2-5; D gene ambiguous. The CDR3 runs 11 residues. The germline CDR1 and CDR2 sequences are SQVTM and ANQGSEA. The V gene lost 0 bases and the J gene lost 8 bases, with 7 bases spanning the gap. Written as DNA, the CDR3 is TGCAGCGTTGAAGAGTTGGGAACCCAGTACTTC. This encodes CSVEELGTQYF.